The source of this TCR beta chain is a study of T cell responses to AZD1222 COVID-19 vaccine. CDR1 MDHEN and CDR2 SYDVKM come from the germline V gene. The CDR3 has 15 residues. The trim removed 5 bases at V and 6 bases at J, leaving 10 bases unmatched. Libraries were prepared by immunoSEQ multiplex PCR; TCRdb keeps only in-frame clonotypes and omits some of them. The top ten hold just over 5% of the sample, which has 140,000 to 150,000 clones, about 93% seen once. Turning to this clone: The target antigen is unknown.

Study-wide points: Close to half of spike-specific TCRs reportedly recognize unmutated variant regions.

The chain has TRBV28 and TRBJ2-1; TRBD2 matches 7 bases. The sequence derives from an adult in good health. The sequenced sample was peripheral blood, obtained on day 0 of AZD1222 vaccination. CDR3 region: CASSRSGKPLNEQFF. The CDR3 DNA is TGTGCCAGCAGTCGAAGCGGGAAACCCCTCAATGAGCAGTTCTTC.